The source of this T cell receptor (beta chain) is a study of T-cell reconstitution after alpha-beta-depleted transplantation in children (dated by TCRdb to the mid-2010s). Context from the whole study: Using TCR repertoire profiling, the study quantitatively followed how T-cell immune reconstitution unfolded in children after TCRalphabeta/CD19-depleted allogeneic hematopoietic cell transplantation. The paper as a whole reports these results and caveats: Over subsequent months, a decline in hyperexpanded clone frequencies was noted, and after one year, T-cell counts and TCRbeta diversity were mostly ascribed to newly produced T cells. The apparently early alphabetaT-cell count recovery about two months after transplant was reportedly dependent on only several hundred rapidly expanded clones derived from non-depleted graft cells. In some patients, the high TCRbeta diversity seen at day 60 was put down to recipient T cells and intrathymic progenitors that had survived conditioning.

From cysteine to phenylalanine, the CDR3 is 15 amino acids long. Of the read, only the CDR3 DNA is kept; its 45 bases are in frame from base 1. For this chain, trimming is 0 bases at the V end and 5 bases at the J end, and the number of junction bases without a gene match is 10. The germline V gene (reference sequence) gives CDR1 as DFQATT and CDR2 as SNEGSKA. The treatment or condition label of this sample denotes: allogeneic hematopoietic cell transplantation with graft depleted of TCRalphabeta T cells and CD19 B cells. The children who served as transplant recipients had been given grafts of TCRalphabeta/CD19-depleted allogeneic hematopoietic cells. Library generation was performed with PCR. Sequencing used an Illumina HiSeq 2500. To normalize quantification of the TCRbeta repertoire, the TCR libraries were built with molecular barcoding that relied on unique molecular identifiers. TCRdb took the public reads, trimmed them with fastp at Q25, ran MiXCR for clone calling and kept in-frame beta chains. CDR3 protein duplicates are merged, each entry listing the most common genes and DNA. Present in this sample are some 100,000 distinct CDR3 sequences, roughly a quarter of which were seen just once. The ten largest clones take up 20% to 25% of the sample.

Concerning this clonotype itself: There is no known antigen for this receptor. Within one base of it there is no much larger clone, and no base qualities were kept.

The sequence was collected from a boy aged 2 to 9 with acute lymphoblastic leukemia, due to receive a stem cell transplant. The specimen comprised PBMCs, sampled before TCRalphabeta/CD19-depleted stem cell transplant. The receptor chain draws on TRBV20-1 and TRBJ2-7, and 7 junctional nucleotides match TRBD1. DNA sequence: TGCAGTGCTAGAGATCTCAGGTCCACAGGGGACGAGCAGTACTTC. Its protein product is CSARDLRSTGDEQYF.